The T cell receptor beta chain described here comes from a study of T cell responses to AZD1222 COVID-19 vaccine. Study-wide results and limits: Donors, mostly white British, included more females; clonal diversity was possibly underestimated. Spike-specific TCR breadth and depth both grew after two AZD1222 doses. Unmutated variant regions are reportedly targeted by nearly half of spike-specific TCRs.

As regards this clone: As yet, its antigen is unknown.

TCRdb keeps only in-frame clones here, not all; method: immunoSEQ multiplex PCR. The sample yields tens of thousands of clones, 80% to 90% seen once. CDR3 length: 15 amino acids. The germline V gene encodes CDR1 LGHNA and CDR2 YSLEER. V dropped 0 bases and J dropped 4 bases, with 10 bases sitting between them. This rearrangement joins TRBV4-3 to TRBJ2-1; weak D call: TRBD2 (7 bases). The TCR originated in an adult in good health. The starting material was peripheral blood, obtained on day 0 of AZD1222 vaccination. Here the CDR3 reads CASSQDAGAYNEQFF. The CDR3 DNA is TGCGCCAGCAGCCAAGATGCGGGGGCTTACAATGAGCAGTTCTTC.